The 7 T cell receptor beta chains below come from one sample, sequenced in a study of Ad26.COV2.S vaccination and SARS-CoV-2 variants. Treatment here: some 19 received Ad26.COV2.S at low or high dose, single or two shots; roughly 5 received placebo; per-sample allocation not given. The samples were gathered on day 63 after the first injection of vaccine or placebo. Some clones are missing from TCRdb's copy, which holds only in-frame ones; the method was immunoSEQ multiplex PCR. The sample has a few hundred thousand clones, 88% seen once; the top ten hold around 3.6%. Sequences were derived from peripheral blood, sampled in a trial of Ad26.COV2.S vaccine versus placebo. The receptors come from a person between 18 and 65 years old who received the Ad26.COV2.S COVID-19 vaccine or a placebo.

The CDR3 region has the DNA TGTGCCAGCAGCTATCGGCAGGGGAACACTGAAGCTTTCTTT. It specifies CASSYRQGNTEAFF. The chain carries TRBV9 and TRBJ1-1; the D gene is possibly TRBD1 (5 bases). Germline V gene data show CDR1 as SGDLS and CDR2 as YYNGEE. Deletions cut 4 bases from V and 1 base from J, with 11 bases between. The CDR3 extends over 14 amino acids.

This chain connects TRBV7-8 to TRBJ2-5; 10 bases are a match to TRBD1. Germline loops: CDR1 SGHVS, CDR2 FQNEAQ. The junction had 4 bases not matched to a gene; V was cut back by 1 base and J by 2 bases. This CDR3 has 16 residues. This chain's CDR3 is CASSLGTGGTQETQYF. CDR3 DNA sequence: TGTGCCAGCAGCTTAGGGACAGGGGGGACTCAAGAGACCCAGTACTTC.

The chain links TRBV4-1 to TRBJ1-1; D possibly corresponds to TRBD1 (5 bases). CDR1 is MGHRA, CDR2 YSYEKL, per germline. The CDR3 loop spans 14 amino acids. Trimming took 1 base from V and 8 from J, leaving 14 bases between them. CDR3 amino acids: CASSQVPWGDEAFF. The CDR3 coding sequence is TGCGCCAGCAGCCAAGTCCCCTGGGGGGACGAAGCTTTCTTT.

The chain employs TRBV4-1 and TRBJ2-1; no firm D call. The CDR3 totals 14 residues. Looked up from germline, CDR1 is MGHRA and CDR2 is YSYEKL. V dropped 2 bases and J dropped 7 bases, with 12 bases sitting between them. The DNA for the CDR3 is TGCGCCAGCAGCCAACCTAAGGTAGGGAATGAGCAGTTCTTC. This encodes CASSQPKVGNEQFF.

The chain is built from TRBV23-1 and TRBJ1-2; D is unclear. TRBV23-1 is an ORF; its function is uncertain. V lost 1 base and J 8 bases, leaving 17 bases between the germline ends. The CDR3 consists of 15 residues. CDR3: CASSQCPNVPCGYTF. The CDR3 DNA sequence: TGCGCCAGCAGTCAATGTCCTAATGTCCCCTGCGGCTACACCTTC.

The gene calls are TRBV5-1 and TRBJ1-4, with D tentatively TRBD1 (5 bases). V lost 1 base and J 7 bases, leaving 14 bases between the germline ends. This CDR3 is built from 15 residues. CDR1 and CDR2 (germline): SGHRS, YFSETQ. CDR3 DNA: TGCGCCAGCAGCTTGTTTGCACAGGCGGGTGAAAAACTGTTTTTT. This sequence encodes CASSLFAQAGEKLFF.

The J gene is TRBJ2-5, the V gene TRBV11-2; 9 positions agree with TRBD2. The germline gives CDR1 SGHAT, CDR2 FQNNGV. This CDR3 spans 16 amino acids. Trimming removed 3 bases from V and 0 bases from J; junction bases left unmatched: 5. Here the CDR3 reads CASSLVPSGDQETQYF. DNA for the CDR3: TGTGCCAGCAGCTTGGTTCCTAGCGGGGACCAAGAGACCCAGTACTTC.